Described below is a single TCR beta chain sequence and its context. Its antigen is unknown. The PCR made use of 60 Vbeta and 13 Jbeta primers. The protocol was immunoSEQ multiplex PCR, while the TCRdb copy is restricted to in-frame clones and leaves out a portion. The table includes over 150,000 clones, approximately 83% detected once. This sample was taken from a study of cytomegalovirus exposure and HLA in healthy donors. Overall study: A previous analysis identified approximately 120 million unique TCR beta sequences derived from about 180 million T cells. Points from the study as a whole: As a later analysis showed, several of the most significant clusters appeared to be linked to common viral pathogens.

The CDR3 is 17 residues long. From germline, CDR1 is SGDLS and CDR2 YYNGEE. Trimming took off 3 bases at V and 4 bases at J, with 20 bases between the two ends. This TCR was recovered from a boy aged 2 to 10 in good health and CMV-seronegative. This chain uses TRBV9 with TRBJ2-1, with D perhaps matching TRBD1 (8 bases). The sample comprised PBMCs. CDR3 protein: CASSARGRGQEYNEQFF. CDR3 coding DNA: TGTGCCAGCAGCGCCCGGGGGAGGGGACAGGAATACAATGAGCAGTTCTTC.